The text below deals with one T cell receptor (beta chain). The antigen is not known. Use of 60 Vbeta and 13 Jbeta primers characterized the PCR. The protocol was immunoSEQ multiplex PCR, while the TCRdb copy is restricted to in-frame clones and leaves out a portion. The data contain just over 200,000 clones, around 80% of them seen just once; the ten biggest clones take up about 1.7%. Trimming removed 3 bases from V and 1 base from J, with 10 bases in between. CDR1 SGHRS and CDR2 YFSETQ come from the germline V gene. The CDR3 has 14 amino acids. This sample was taken from a study of cytomegalovirus exposure and HLA in healthy donors. Study overall: Clustering assigned approximately 78% of the roughly 430 genotyped donors to the Caucasian-associated ancestry cluster.

Whole-study findings and limits: Upon later analysis, TCR association rates were observed to vary by HLA locus, being highest for DRB1 and lowest for HLA-C. According to an earlier analysis, most TCR beta V segments yielded productive rearrangements about 87% or about 30% of the time. The authors later linked a missense DCLRE1C variant to TCR beta V- and J-gene trimming.

Sequencing input: PBMCs. The chain has TRBV5-1 and TRBJ1-2, with D perhaps TRBD1 (6 bases). The receptor was isolated from a man over 45 in good health and CMV-seronegative. For the CDR3, the DNA is TGCGCCAGCAGCTCCGGACAGAGTAACTATGGCTACACCTTC. This codes for CASSSGQSNYGYTF.